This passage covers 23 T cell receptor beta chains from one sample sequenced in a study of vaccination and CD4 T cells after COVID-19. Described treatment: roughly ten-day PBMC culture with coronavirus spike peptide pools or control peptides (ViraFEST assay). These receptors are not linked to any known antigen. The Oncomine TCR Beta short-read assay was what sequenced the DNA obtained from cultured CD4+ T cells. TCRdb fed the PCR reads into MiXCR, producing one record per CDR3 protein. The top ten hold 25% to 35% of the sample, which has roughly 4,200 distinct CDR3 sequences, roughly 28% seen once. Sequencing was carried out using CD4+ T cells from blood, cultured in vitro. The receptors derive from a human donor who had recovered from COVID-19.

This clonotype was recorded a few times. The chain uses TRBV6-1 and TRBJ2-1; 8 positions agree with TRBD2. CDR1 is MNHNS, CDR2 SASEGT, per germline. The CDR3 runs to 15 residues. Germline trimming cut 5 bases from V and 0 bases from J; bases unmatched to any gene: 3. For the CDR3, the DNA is TGTGCCAGCAGTCGGGGGGGAAGCTCCTACAATGAGCAGTTCTTC. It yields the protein CASSRGGSSYNEQFF.

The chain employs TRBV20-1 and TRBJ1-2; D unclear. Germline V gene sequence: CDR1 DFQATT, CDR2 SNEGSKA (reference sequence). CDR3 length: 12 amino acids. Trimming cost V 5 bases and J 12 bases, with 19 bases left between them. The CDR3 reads CSAGTPGGTDTF. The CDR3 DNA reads TGCAGTGCTGGAACTCCAGGTGGCACGGACACCTTC.

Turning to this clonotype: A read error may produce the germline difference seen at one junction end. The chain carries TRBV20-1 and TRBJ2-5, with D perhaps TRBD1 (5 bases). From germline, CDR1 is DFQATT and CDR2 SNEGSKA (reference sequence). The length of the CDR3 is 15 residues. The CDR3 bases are TGCAGTGCTAGAGATCGCGGCAGGGCGACAGAGACCCAGCACTTC. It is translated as CSARDRGRATETQHF.

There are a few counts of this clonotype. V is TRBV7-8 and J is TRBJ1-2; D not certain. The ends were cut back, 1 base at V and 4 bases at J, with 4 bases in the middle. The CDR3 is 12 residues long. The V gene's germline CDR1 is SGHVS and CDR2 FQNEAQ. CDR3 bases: TGTGCCAGCAGCTTAGGATCCTATGGCTACACCTTC. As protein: CASSLGSYGYTF.

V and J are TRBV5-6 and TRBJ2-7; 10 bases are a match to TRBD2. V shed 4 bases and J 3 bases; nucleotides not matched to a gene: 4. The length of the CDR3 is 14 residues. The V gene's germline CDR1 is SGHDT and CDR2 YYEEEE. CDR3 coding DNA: TGTGCCAGCAGCCGTAGCGGGGGGTACTACGAGCAGTACTTC. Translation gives CASSRSGGYYEQYF.

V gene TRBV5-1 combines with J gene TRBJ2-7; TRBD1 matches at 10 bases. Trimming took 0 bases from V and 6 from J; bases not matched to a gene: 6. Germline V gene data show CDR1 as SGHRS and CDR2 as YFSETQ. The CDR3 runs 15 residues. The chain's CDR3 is CASSLGDRGSGEQYF. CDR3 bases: TGCGCCAGCAGCTTGGGGGACAGGGGTTCGGGCGAGCAGTACTTC.

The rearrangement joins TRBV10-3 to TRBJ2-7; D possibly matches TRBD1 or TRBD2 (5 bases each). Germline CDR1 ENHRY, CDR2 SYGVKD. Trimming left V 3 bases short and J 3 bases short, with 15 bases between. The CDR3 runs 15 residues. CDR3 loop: CAISDKGSGLYEQYF. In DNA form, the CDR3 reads TGTGCCATCAGTGATAAGGGATCGGGGCTCTACGAGCAGTACTTC.

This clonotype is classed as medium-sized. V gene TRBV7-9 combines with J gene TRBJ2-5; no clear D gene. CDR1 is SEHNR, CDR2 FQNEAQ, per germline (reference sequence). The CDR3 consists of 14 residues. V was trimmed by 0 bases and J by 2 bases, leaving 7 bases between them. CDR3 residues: CASSLASGQETQYF. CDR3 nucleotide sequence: TGTGCCAGCAGCTTAGCGTCCGGGCAAGAGACCCAGTACTTC. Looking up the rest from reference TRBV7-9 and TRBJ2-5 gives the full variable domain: DTGVSQNPRHKITKRGQNVTFRCDPISEHNRLYWYRQTLGQGPEFLTYFQNEAQLEKSRLLSDRFSAERPKGSFSTLEIQRTEQGDSAMYLCASSLASGQETQYFGPGTRLLVL.

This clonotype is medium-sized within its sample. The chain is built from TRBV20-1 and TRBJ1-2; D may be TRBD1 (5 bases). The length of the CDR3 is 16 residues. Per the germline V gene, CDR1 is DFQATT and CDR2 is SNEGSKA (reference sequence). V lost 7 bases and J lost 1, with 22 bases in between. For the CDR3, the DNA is TGCAGTGTCCTAAACCGGGGCAGAACCAGTAACTATGGCTACACCTTC. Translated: CSVLNRGRTSNYGYTF.

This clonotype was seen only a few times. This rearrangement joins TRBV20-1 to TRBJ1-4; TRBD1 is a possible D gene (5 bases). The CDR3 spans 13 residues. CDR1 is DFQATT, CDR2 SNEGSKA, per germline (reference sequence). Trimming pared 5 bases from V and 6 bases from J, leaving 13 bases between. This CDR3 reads CSASGTPDEKLFF. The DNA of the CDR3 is TGCAGTGCTTCCGGGACCCCCGATGAAAAACTGTTTTTT.

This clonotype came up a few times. The CDR3 spells CASTPGPDTGELFF. The CDR3 nucleotides are TGTGCCAGCACTCCCGGACCAGACACCGGGGAGCTGTTTTTT. The V call is TRBV12-3 or TRBV12-4, the J call TRBJ2-2; unclear D gene. The CDR3 is 14 amino acids. V shed 7 bases and J shed 3 bases, with 12 bases lying between them.

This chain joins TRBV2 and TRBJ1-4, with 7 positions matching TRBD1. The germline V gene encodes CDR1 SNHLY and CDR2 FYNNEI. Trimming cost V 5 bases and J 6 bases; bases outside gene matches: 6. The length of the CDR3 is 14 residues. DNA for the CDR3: TGTGCCAGCAGTACACAGGGGTCCGATGAAAAACTGTTTTTT. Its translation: CASSTQGSDEKLFF.

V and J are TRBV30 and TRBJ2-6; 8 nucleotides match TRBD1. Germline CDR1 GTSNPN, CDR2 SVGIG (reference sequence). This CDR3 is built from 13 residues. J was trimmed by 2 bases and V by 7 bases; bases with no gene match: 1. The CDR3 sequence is CALDRAGANVLTF. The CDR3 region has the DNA TGTGCCTTGGACAGGGCTGGGGCCAACGTCCTGACTTTC.

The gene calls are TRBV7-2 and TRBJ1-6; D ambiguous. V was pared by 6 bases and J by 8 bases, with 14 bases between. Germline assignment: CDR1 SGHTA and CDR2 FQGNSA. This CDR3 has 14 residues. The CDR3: CASRADRAYSPLHF. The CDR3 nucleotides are TGTGCCAGCAGGGCGGACCGGGCGTATTCACCCCTCCACTTT.

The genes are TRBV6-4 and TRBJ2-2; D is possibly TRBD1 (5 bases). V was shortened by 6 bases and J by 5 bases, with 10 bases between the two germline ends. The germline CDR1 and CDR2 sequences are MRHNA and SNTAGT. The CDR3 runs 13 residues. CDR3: CASRPDSTGELFF. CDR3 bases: TGTGCCAGCAGACCCGACAGTACCGGGGAGCTGTTTTTT.

The CDR3 loop is CASSPGTYEQYF. The CDR3 nucleotides read TGTGCCAGCTCGCCTGGAACCTACGAGCAGTACTTC. J is TRBJ2-7 and V is TRBV18, with D hard to call. Trimming shortened V by 6 bases and J by 2 bases, and 8 bases separated the two germline ends. The germline V gene encodes CDR1 KGHSH and CDR2 LQKENI. The CDR3 has 12 amino acids.

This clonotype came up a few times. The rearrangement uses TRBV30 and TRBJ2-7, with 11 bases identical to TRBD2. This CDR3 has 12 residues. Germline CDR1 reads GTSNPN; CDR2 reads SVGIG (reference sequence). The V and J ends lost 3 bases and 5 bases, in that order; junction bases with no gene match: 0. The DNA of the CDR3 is TGTGCCTGGAGACTAGCGGGGGACGAGCAGTACTTC. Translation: CAWRLAGDEQYF.

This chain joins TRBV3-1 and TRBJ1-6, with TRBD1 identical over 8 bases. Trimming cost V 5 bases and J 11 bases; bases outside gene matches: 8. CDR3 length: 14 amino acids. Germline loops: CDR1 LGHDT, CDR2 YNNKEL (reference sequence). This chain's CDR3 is CASSSRQGRTPLHF. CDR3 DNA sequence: TGTGCCAGCAGCTCGCGACAGGGGCGGACACCCCTCCACTTT.

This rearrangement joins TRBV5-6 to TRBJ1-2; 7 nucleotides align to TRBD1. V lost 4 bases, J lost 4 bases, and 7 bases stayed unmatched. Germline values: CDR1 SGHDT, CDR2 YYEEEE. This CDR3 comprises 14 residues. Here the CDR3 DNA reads TGTGCCAGCAGCCCGGGACAGCTCCCCTATGGCTACACCTTC. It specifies CASSPGQLPYGYTF.

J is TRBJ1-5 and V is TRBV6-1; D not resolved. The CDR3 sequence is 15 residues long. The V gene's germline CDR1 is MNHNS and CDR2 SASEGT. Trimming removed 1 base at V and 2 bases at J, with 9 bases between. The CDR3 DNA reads TGTGCCAGCAGTGAAGGGGCTCGCGGCAATCAGCCCCAGCATTTT. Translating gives CASSEGARGNQPQHF.

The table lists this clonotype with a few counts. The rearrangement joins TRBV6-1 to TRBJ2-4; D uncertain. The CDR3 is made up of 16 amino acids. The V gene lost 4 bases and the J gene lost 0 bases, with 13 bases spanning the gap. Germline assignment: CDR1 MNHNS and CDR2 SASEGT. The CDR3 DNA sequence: TGTGCCAGCAGTGCCTATCAGAGGTTAGCCAAAAACATTCAGTACTTC. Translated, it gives CASSAYQRLAKNIQYF.

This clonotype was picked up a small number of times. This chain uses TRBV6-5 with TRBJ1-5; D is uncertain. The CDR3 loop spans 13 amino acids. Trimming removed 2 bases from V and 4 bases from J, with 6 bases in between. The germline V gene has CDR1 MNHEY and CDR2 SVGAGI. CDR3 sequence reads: CASSYQQNQPQHF. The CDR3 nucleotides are TGTGCCAGCAGTTACCAACAGAATCAGCCCCAGCATTTT.

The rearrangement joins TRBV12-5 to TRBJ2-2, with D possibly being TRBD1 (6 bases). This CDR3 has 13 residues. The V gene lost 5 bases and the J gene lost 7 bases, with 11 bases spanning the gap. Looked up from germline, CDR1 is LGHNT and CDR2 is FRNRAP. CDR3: CASGLKGGGELFF. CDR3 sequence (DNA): TGTGCTAGTGGTCTCAAAGGGGGCGGGGAGCTGTTTTTT.